The 26 T cell receptor beta chains below were found in one sample sequenced in a study of shared clonotypes between healthy human individuals (dated by TCRdb to the early 2020s). The protocol used for the library was the immunoSEQ multiplex PCR assay. TCRdb retrieved this table from immuneACCESS and kept in-frame rearrangements only. Not all clones are present; in checked studies, unresolved V genes account for under half, and no reason is known for the remainder. The sample includes about 2,100,000 clones, with 85% to 95% observed a single time. Roughly 1.7% of the sample comes from the top ten. For the CD8 naive samples, CD45RO-negative cells were positively selected for CCR7, yielding a CD45RA+CCR7+ population from which TemRA cells were excluded. Source material: naive CD8+ T cells from PBMCs. The label giving this sample's cell subset or site can be read as: CD45RA+CCR7+. These receptors all come from a man aged 18 to 30 in good health. Some clones in this sample may be carry-over from other donors' samples.

The rearrangement uses TRBV6-1 and TRBJ2-1, with 12 positions matching TRBD2. This CDR3 is built from 15 residues. With V trimmed by 7 bases and J by 6 bases, 7 bases remained unmatched. Germline V gives CDR1 MNHNS, CDR2 SASEGT. Written as DNA, the CDR3 is TGTGCCAGCAACCTTCTAGCGGGAGGGCCCAATGAGCAGTTCTTC. Its protein is CASNLLAGGPNEQFF.

This clone was picked up one time. This chain uses TRBV19 with TRBJ2-7; no definite D call. Germline V CDR1 and CDR2: LNHDA, SQIVND (reference sequence). This CDR3 is 13 amino acids long. The V gene lost 3 bases and the J gene lost 3 bases, with 9 bases spanning the gap. CDR3 region: CASSMTTRYEQYF. The CDR3 DNA is TGTGCCAGTAGTATGACAACCCGCTACGAGCAGTACTTC.

This clone was recorded only once. V usage is TRBV29-1 and J usage is TRBJ2-6; 8 nucleotides agree with TRBD1. Germline V gives CDR1 SQVTM, CDR2 ANQGSEA. The CDR3 length is 16 residues. The CDR3 DNA sequence: TGCCTGTATAGTCAGGGGGCTACCTCTGGGGCCAACGTCCTGACTTTC. It is translated as CLYSQGATSGANVLTF.

This rearrangement joins TRBV9 to TRBJ1-2; D remains ambiguous. Germline-derived CDR1 and CDR2 are SGDLS and YYNGEE. Trimming took 4 bases from V and 1 from J, leaving 23 bases between them. CDR3 length equals 18 residues. The CDR3 nucleotides read TGTGCCAGCAGCCCCGATCCAGTCCTCAAGGTCAATAACTATGGCTACACCTTC. This codes for CASSPDPVLKVNNYGYTF.

The V and J genes are TRBV2 and TRBJ2-7, with TRBD2 identical over 7 bases. Germline values: CDR1 SNHLY, CDR2 FYNNEI. CDR3 length: 15 residues. Trimming removed 4 bases from V and 3 bases from J; junction bases left unmatched: 9. The CDR3 sequence: CASSALLTSSYEQYF. For the CDR3, the DNA is TGTGCCAGCAGTGCCCTTCTGACTAGCAGCTACGAGCAGTACTTC.

J is TRBJ2-7 and V is TRBV5-1; no clear D gene. Germline CDR1 reads SGHRS; CDR2 reads YFSETQ. The CDR3 contains 11 residues. Trimming took 7 bases from V and 4 from J, leaving 9 bases between them. CDR3: CASQDQYEQYF. The CDR3 DNA reads TGCGCCAGCCAGGACCAGTACGAGCAGTACTTC.

This clone was observed once. V is TRBV7-9 and J is TRBJ2-6, with D unresolved. V shed 7 bases and J shed 1 base, with 8 bases lying between them. There are 14 residues in the CDR3. CDR1 is SEHNR, CDR2 FQNEAQ, per germline (reference sequence). CDR3 DNA sequence: TGTGCCAGCATCTCAGCATCTGGGGCCAACGTCCTGACTTTC. Translating gives CASISASGANVLTF.

This clone appeared once. Here the CDR3 reads CASTRGDRTDTQYF. The CDR3 DNA reads TGTGCCAGCACCAGGGGTGATCGCACAGATACGCAGTATTTT. The chain carries TRBV6-6 and TRBJ2-3; D might be TRBD1 (6 bases). This CDR3 is built from 14 residues. The V and J ends lost 7 bases and 1 base respectively, with 12 bases between them. Germline loops: CDR1 MNHNY, CDR2 SVGAGI (reference sequence).

V gene TRBV7-2 combines with J gene TRBJ2-7; unclear D gene. Trimming removed 1 base from V and 3 bases from J, with 13 bases in between. Germline V CDR1 and CDR2: SGHTA, FQGNSA. The CDR3 has 15 residues. CDR3 nucleotides: TGTGCCAGCAGCTTAGGACCCGACACCCACTACGAGCAGTACTTC. Protein: CASSLGPDTHYEQYF.

Details on this clone: Other nucleotide sequences from this sample produce the same CDR3. The chain joins TRBV4-1 to TRBJ2-7, with D tentatively TRBD1 (7 bases). The CDR3 contains 15 residues. V dropped 0 bases and J dropped 0 bases, with 9 bases sitting between them. CDR1 MGHRA and CDR2 YSYEKL come from the germline V gene. The CDR3 sequence is CASSQDRGVSYEQYF. CDR3 nucleotide sequence: TGCGCCAGCAGCCAAGACAGGGGGGTCTCCTACGAGCAGTACTTC.

The J gene is TRBJ2-2, the V gene TRBV27, with 7 bases matching TRBD1. This CDR3 contains 16 residues. Trimming took 6 bases from V and 0 from J; bases not matched to a gene: 7. The germline V gene encodes CDR1 MNHEY and CDR2 SMNVEV (reference sequence). The CDR3 DNA reads as TGTGCCAGCAGAACCCGACAGGGACCGAACACCGGGGAGCTGTTTTTT. Its protein is CASRTRQGPNTGELFF.

As for this clone: In the same sample, other DNA sequences code for this CDR3. J is TRBJ2-7 and V is TRBV9; 8 bases match TRBD2. This CDR3 is built from 13 residues. From germline, CDR1 is SGDLS and CDR2 YYNGEE. After removal of 1 base from V and 3 bases from J, the junction contained 0 bases not matched to a gene. The CDR3 is CASSVTSGYEQYF. In DNA form, the CDR3 reads TGTGCCAGCAGCGTAACTAGCGGCTACGAGCAGTACTTC.

For this clone: The sample carries other DNA sequences with the same CDR3. The V and J genes are TRBV10-3 and TRBJ1-1, with TRBD1 as a possible D gene (5 bases). The CDR3 runs to 11 residues. From germline, CDR1 is ENHRY and CDR2 SYGVKD. V was trimmed by 6 bases and J by 4 bases, leaving 6 bases between them. CDR3 DNA: TGTGCCATCAGCGGGGGCACTGAAGCTTTCTTT. Its protein is CAISGGTEAFF.

V usage is TRBV28 and J usage is TRBJ2-2; D is unclear. Per the germline V gene, CDR1 is MDHEN and CDR2 is SYDVKM. The CDR3 spans 14 residues. V lost 3 bases and J lost 4, with 9 bases in between. The CDR3 here is CASSFWRSTGELFF. DNA for the CDR3: TGTGCCAGCAGTTTTTGGCGATCCACCGGGGAGCTGTTTTTT.

The J gene is TRBJ2-6, the V gene TRBV11-2; unclear D gene. Germline CDR1 is SGHAT and CDR2 is FQNNGV. V was cut by 3 bases and J by 0 bases, with 9 bases left in between. The CDR3 is made up of 16 amino acids. For the CDR3, the DNA is TGTGCCAGCAGCTTTCGGAGCCTCTCTGGGGCCAACGTCCTGACTTTC. It translates to CASSFRSLSGANVLTF.

The chain has TRBV7-9 and TRBJ1-2; D is unclear. This CDR3 spans 16 amino acids. Trimming took off 1 base at V and 0 bases at J, with 12 bases between the two ends. Germline CDR1 reads SEHNR; CDR2 reads FQNEAQ (reference sequence). The CDR3 is CASSLGVGDANYGYTF. The CDR3 nucleotides read TGTGCCAGCAGCTTAGGGGTTGGCGATGCTAACTATGGCTACACCTTC.

This clone was detected only once. The CDR3 loop reads CSVTVGYGYTF. CDR3 coding DNA: TGCAGCGTCACGGTCGGCTATGGCTACACCTTC. The chain carries TRBV29-1 and TRBJ1-2; D is undetermined. V lost 6 bases to trimming and J lost 4 bases, with 9 bases between them. CDR1 is SQVTM, CDR2 ANQGSEA, per germline. The CDR3 runs 11 residues.

The chain joins TRBV9 to TRBJ2-5; maybe TRBD2 (5 bases). The length of the CDR3 is 14 residues. Germline-derived CDR1 and CDR2 are SGDLS and YYNGEE. Trimming took 3 bases from V and 5 from J, leaving 14 bases between them. The CDR3 DNA reads as TGTGCCAGCAGCGCTGTGGGAGATAGGGAGACCCAGTACTTC. Translation gives CASSAVGDRETQYF.

The chain has TRBV30 and TRBJ1-1; the D gene is possibly TRBD1 (5 bases). This CDR3 is 13 amino acids long. Trimming cost V 4 bases and J 6 bases, with 15 bases left between them. Germline CDR1 GTSNPN, CDR2 SVGIG (reference sequence). The CDR3 loop is CAWTTGAGAEAFF. In nucleotides, the CDR3 is TGTGCCTGGACGACCGGGGCAGGCGCTGAAGCTTTCTTT.

The genes are TRBV11-2 and TRBJ2-7; 15 nucleotides line up with TRBD2. Trimming took 3 bases from V and 2 from J; bases not matched to a gene: 8. The CDR3 consists of 18 residues. Germline V gene lookup returns CDR1 SGHAT and CDR2 FQNNGV. This CDR3 is CASSFPGLAGGSTYEQYF. For the CDR3, the DNA is TGTGCCAGCAGCTTCCCGGGACTAGCGGGGGGTTCGACCTACGAGCAGTACTTC.

In regard to this clone: Different DNA sequences within this sample yield the same CDR3. The V gene is TRBV10-3, the J gene TRBJ2-7; D unclear. The CDR3 runs 12 residues. Germline V gene data show CDR1 as ENHRY and CDR2 as SYGVKD. V was pared by 2 bases and J by 1 base, with 3 bases between. The CDR3 nucleotides read TGTGCCATCAGTGAGGGTTCCTACGAGCAGTACTTC. Its protein product is CAISEGSYEQYF.

The V and J genes are TRBV5-1 and TRBJ2-3; D is possibly TRBD2 (5 bases). Per germline, CDR1 SGHRS and CDR2 YFSETQ. The CDR3 contains 16 residues. Trimming took 4 bases from V and 5 from J, leaving 20 bases between them. The CDR3 is CASSPRATDAKDTQYF. DNA for the CDR3: TGCGCCAGCAGCCCGAGGGCTACCGACGCCAAAGATACGCAGTATTTT.

This chain joins TRBV23-1 and TRBJ2-2; 7 bases map to TRBD2. TRBV23-1 is labeled an ORF, and its function is uncertain. Germline trimming cut 4 bases from V and 0 bases from J; bases unmatched to any gene: 2. This CDR3 region has 15 residues. CDR3 nucleotides: TGCGCCAGCAGTCGGGCGGGGGCGAACACCGGGGAGCTGTTTTTT. It is translated as CASSRAGANTGELFF.

This chain uses TRBV27 with TRBJ2-3; TRBD2 agrees at 8 bases. J lost 1 base, V lost 3 bases, and 0 bases had no gene match. CDR3 size: 14 residues. The V gene's germline CDR1 is MNHEY and CDR2 SMNVEV (reference sequence). The CDR3 bases are TGTGCCAGCAGTTTGACTAGCGGCACAGATACGCAGTATTTT. Protein product: CASSLTSGTDTQYF.

This clone was recorded once. Other DNA sequences in the same sample also yield this CDR3. This chain connects TRBV19 to TRBJ2-7; perhaps TRBD1 as D (5 bases). CDR1 LNHDA and CDR2 SQIVND come from the germline V gene (reference sequence). The CDR3 extends over 13 amino acids. V was pared by 1 base and J by 3 bases, with 7 bases between. CDR3 amino acids: CASSIADSYEQYF. In DNA form, the CDR3 reads TGTGCCAGTAGTATAGCAGACAGCTACGAGCAGTACTTC.

The V and J genes are TRBV27 and TRBJ1-4, with TRBD1 identical over 7 bases. Looked up from germline, CDR1 is MNHEY and CDR2 is SMNVEV (reference sequence). With 8 bases clipped from V and 5 bases from J, the junction kept 8 bases outside the gene matches. The CDR3 has 14 amino acids. The CDR3 loop reads CASGNRGKNEKLFF. The CDR3 DNA follows: TGTGCCAGCGGCAACAGGGGAAAGAATGAAAAACTGTTTTTT.